A few counts support the clone carrying this T cell receptor beta chain. This specimen belongs to a study of T-cell memory formation after mild COVID-19. TCRdb called the 5' RACE reads again in MiXCR, with one record for every CDR3 protein. The sample lists around 130,000 distinct CDR3 sequences, 11% to 15% occurring once. Per the germline V gene, CDR1 is LGHNA and CDR2 is YNFKEQ. V dropped 1 base and J dropped 5 bases, with 11 bases sitting between them. CDR3 length: 15 amino acids. The rearrangement uses TRBV4-2 and TRBJ1-4, with no clear D. This sequence originates from an adult woman who had mild COVID-19 (a few samples of this study predate the infection). Cell type and time point are not known. The specimen sequenced was PBMCs or a T cell subset sorted from them (not recorded which). The CDR3 is CASSQGGRLNEKLFF. The CDR3 nucleotides read TGTGCCAGCAGCCAAGGAGGCAGGCTGAATGAAAAACTGTTTTTT.